The 16 T cell receptor beta chains below were found in one sample sequenced in a study of blood T cell repertoires in COVID-19 (dated by TCRdb to the early 2020s). To prepare the library, the immunoSEQ multiplex PCR assay was applied. Sourced from immuneACCESS, this table was stored by TCRdb with only in-frame sequences that have V and J called. A share of the clones is absent; for the studies checked, an unresolved V gene accounts for under half, and the remainder has no known explanation. The sample table holds about 9,000 clones, of which roughly 83% were seen once. The leading ten clones occupy roughly a sixth of the sample. Sequenced: peripheral blood. These receptors originate from a human donor with active COVID-19. The donor label of this sample is uncertain.

The V gene is TRBV28, the J gene TRBJ1-5; TRBD1 aligns across 9 bases. This CDR3 has 15 residues. CDR1 and CDR2 (germline): MDHEN, SYDVKM. The V segment lost 2 bases and the J segment 11 bases; nucleotides outside the gene matches: 10. This CDR3 reads CASSLQYRGRRTQHF. DNA of the CDR3: TGTGCCAGCAGTTTACAATACAGGGGGCGAAGGACCCAGCATTTT.

The V call is TRBV3-1 (or the pseudogene TRBV3-2), the J call TRBJ2-7; 7 bases line up with TRBD1. This CDR3 has 17 residues. Germline V CDR1 and CDR2: LGHDT, YNNKEL (reference sequence). With V trimmed by 0 bases and J by 5 bases, 13 bases remained unmatched. The CDR3 loop reads CASSQDWAAGGVNEQYF. The CDR3 coding sequence is TGTGCCAGCAGCCAAGATTGGGCGGCAGGGGGTGTTAACGAGCAGTACTTC.

This chain links TRBV7-8 with TRBJ2-7; a possible D gene is TRBD2 (5 bases). The CDR3 runs to 12 residues. Trimming left V 5 bases short and J 3 bases short, with 8 bases between. Germline CDR1 and CDR2: SGHVS and FQNEAQ. The CDR3: CASSPGGYEQYF. The CDR3 coding sequence is TGTGCCAGCAGCCCCGGAGGCTACGAGCAGTACTTC.

J is TRBJ2-6 and V is TRBV4-2, with a weak D call TRBD1 (6 bases). Per the germline V gene, CDR1 is LGHNA and CDR2 is YNFKEQ. This CDR3 has 16 amino acids. The V gene lost 4 bases and the J gene lost 0 bases, with 10 bases spanning the gap. CDR3 DNA sequence: TGTGCCAGCAGCCCCGGACAGACCTCTGGGGCCAACGTCCTGACTTTC. Translation gives CASSPGQTSGANVLTF.

The gene calls are TRBV7-3 and TRBJ2-2; perhaps TRBD2 as D (6 bases). Trimming shortened V by 2 bases and J by 3 bases, and 7 bases separated the two germline ends. Germline lookup yields CDR1 SGHTA and CDR2 FQGTGA. This CDR3 is built from 14 residues. The CDR3: CASSLGGYTGELFF. CDR3 in DNA: TGTGCCAGCAGCTTAGGGGGGTACACCGGGGAGCTGTTTTTT.

The chain employs TRBV5-5 and TRBJ1-1; no firm D call. In germline, CDR1 is SGHKS, CDR2 YYEKEE (reference sequence). The V end lost 0 bases, the J end lost 4 bases, and 13 bases lay between the germline ends. The CDR3 is made up of 15 amino acids. In DNA, the CDR3 is TGTGCCAGCAGCTTGGTCCCACGAGGAGGCACTGAAGCTTTCTTT. Amino acids: CASSLVPRGGTEAFF.

V gene TRBV6-5 combines with J gene TRBJ1-5, with TRBD1 as a possible D gene (5 bases). Germline V gene data show CDR1 as MNHEY and CDR2 as SVGAGI. Trimming removed 10 bases at V and 5 bases at J, with 15 bases between. CDR3 size: 13 residues. The CDR3 DNA follows: TGTGCCATTTCGGACATGGGGTATCAGCCCCAGCATTTT. It yields the protein CAISDMGYQPQHF.

This clone occurred a few times. V is TRBV6-5 and J is TRBJ1-5; maybe TRBD1 (6 bases). This CDR3 is built from 13 residues. V was clipped by 6 bases and J by 3 bases, with 9 bases between them. The germline CDR1 and CDR2 sequences are MNHEY and SVGAGI. The CDR3 spells CASSGQNNQPQHF. CDR3 in DNA: TGTGCCAGCAGCGGACAGAACAATCAGCCCCAGCATTTT.

Comments on this clone: One end of the junction does not line up with germline, which may come from a read error. The chain joins TRBV7-7 to TRBJ2-1; TRBD2 matches 13 bases. Germline V gives CDR1 SSHAT, CDR2 FNYEAQ (reference sequence). This CDR3 spans 19 amino acids. CDR3 in DNA: TGTGCTAGCAGCTTAGGACCCAATCGCGGACTAGCGGGAGACAATGAGCAGTTCTTC. It encodes CASSLGPNRGLAGDNEQFF.

The J gene is TRBJ2-1, the V gene TRBV6-1; 8 bases agree with TRBD2. Germline V gives CDR1 MNHNS, CDR2 SASEGT. Trimming at V came to 0 bases and at J to 8 bases, leaving 12 bases not matched to a gene. The CDR3 extends over 17 amino acids. CDR3 bases: TGTGCCAGCAGTGAAGCGGGCGGGGGGACCAGACGGGATGAGCAGTTCTTC. This encodes CASSEAGGGTRRDEQFF.

V usage is TRBV6-6 and J usage is TRBJ1-2; D is possibly TRBD1 (6 bases). Germline CDR1 MNHNY, CDR2 SVGAGI (reference sequence). V was shortened by 8 bases and J by 4 bases, with 11 bases between the two germline ends. The CDR3 is 12 amino acids. The CDR3 spells CASEQGSYGYTF. The CDR3 DNA sequence: TGTGCCAGCGAACAGGGTAGCTATGGCTACACCTTC.

This clone is medium-sized within its sample. The chain couples TRBV7-2 to TRBJ1-5; 9 bases match TRBD1. CDR1 and CDR2 from the germline V gene are SGHTA and FQGNSA. The CDR3 spans 15 residues. The junction had 6 bases not matched to a gene; V was cut back by 3 bases and J by 6 bases. The CDR3 protein is CASSFIGDRAQPQHF. The CDR3 DNA reads TGTGCCAGCAGCTTCATAGGGGACAGGGCTCAGCCCCAGCATTTT.

CDR3 residues: CASSPPIRSGEGTDTQYF. The CDR3 DNA is TGTGCCAGCTCACCACCGATCCGGAGTGGAGAGGGCACAGATACGCAGTATTTT. The chain recombines TRBV18 with TRBJ2-3; D ambiguous. The V end lost 0 bases, the J end lost 1 base, and 17 bases lay between the germline ends. This CDR3 region has 18 residues. Germline V lookup: CDR1 KGHSH, CDR2 LQKENI.

The chain has TRBV6-2 or TRBV6-3 and TRBJ2-1; the D gene is possibly TRBD1 (6 bases). CDR1 is MNHEY and CDR2 is SVGEGT in the germline V gene. CDR3 length: 14 residues. V lost 0 bases to trimming and J lost 9 bases, with 12 bases between them. The CDR3 DNA reads as TGTGCCAGCAGTTACTCAGGGGGAGTCCTTGAGCAGTTCTTC. This translates into CASSYSGGVLEQFF.

The chain recombines TRBV18 with TRBJ1-3, with TRBD1 matching 7 bases. CDR3 size: 15 residues. The ends lost 4 bases at V and 0 bases at J; junction bases unmatched: 3. Germline assignment: CDR1 KGHSH and CDR2 LQKENI. DNA for the CDR3: TGTGCCAGCTCACAGGACAGGCACTCTGGAAACACCATATATTTT. This translates into CASSQDRHSGNTIYF.

The chain employs TRBV9 and TRBJ2-3, with 7 bases fitting TRBD2. After removal of 4 bases from V and 2 bases from J, the junction contained 10 bases not matched to a gene. The CDR3 contains 16 residues. CDR1 is SGDLS and CDR2 is YYNGEE in the germline V gene. The CDR3 region is CASSPWLAGDTDTQYF. CDR3 in DNA: TGTGCCAGCAGCCCCTGGTTGGCGGGAGACACAGATACGCAGTATTTT.